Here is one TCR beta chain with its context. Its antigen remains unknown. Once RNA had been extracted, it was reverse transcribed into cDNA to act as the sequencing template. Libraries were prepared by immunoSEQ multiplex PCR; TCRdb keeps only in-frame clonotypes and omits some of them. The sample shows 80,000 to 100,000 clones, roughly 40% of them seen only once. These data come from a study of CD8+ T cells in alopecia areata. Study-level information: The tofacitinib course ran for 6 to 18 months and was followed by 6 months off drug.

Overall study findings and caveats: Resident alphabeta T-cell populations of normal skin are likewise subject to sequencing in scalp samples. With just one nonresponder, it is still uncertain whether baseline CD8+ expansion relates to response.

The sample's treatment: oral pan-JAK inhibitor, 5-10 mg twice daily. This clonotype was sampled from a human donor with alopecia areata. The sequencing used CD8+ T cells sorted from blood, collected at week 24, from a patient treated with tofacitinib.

The CDR3 region is CASSYPGRTGELFF. The CDR3 DNA reads TGTGCCAGCAGTTACCCTGGGCGAACCGGGGAGCTGTTTTTT. V usage is TRBV6-5 and J usage is TRBJ2-2; no firm D call. The CDR3 totals 14 residues. Germline CDR1 is MNHEY and CDR2 is SVGAGI. V was cut by 2 bases and J by 5 bases, with 9 bases left in between.